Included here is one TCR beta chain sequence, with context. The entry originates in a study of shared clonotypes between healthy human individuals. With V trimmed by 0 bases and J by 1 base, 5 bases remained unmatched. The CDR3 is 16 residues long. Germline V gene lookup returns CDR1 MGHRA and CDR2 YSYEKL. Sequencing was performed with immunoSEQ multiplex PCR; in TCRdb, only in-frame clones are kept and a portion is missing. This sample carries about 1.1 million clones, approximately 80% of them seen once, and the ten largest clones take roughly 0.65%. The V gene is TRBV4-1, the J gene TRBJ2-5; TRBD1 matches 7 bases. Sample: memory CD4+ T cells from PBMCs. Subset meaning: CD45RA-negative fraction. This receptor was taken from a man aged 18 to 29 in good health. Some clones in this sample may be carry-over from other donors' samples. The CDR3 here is CASSQDFRTGQETQYF. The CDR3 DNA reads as TGCGCCAGCAGCCAAGATTTTCGGACAGGCCAAGAGACCCAGTACTTC.